This T cell receptor (beta chain) was obtained from a study of metastatic and nonmetastatic thyroid tumors. On the study more broadly: The study looked at repertoires side by side in blood and in tumor or nodule tissue from malignant and benign thyroid patients.

There were no patients who had received any treatment before thyroid surgery. With MiXCR, TCRdb reprocessed the PCR reads. Of about 90,000 clones listed, around 7.8% are singletons. The CDR3 totals 11 residues. Germline-derived CDR1 and CDR2 are SGHTA and FQGNSA. This clone was detected ten times or more. The junction does not match germline at one end; this may be a read error. The chain uses TRBV7-2 and TRBJ2-1; unclear D gene. Sequenced sample: blood. The TCR originated in a female donor with papillary thyroid cancer or a benign thyroid nodule (not recorded which). Some clones in this sample may be carry-over from other donors' samples. This CDR3 reads CASSSFNEQFF. CDR3 nucleotide sequence: TGTGCCAGCAGCTCCTTCAATGAGCAGTTCTTC. Drawing the rest from reference TRBV7-2 and TRBJ2-1, the complete variable domain is GAGVSQSPSNKVTEKGKDVELRCDPISGHTALYWYRQSLGQGLEFLIYFQGNSAPDKSGLPSDRFSAERTGGSVSTLTIQRTQQEDSAVYLCASSSFNEQFFGPGTRLTVL.